This T cell receptor (beta chain) stems from a study of blood T cell repertoires in COVID-19. Data came from immunoSEQ multiplex PCR; TCRdb stores just in-frame clones and leaves some out. This repertoire shows over 250,000 clones, roughly 86% found once; its top ten account for roughly 1.8%. Germline values: CDR1 SGHRS, CDR2 YFSETQ. Trimming stripped 2 bases from V and 4 bases from J, with 9 bases between. The CDR3 loop spans 14 amino acids. Participants, roughly 18 to 89 years old, spanned fewer than 25 US areas. Assignment of participants to cohorts was predicated upon participant-reported clinical history.

The chain links TRBV5-1 to TRBJ2-2; D possibly corresponds to TRBD1 (5 bases). Sequencing was carried out using PBMCs or T cells enriched from blood (not recorded which). The receptor was isolated from an older woman who had recovered from COVID-19. CDR3 sequence (DNA): TGCGCCAGCAGCTTCTCAACAGGCACCGGGGAGCTGTTTTTT. It translates to CASSFSTGTGELFF. The full variable domain, rest sourced from reference TRBV5-1 and TRBJ2-2, is KAGVTQTPRYLIKTRGQQVTLSCSPISGHRSVSWYQQTPGQGLQFLFEYFSETQRNKGNFPGRFSGRQFSNSRSEMNVSTLELGDSALYLCASSFSTGTGELFFGEGSRLTVL.